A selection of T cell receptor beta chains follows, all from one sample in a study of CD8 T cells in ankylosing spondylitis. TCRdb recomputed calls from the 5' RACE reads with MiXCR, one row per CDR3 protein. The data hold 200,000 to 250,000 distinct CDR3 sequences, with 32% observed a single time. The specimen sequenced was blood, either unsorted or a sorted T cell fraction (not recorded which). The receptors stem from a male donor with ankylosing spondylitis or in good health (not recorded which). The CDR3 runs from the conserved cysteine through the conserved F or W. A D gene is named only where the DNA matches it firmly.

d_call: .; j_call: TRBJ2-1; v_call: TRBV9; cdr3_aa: CASSPRGGERSYNEQFF
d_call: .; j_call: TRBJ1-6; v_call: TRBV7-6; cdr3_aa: CASSLAGTGGTPLHF
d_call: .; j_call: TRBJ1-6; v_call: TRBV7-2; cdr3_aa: CASSLAQGWRSPLHF
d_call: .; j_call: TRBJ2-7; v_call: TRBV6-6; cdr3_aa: CASTHGRDEQYF
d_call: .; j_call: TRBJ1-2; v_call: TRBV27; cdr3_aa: CASSSARTGDYGYTF
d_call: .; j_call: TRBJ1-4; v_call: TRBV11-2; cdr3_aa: CASSLRRSTNEKLFF
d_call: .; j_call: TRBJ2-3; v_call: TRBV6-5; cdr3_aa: CASSYVLGRSTDTQYF
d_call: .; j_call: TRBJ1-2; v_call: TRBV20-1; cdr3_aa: CSANREAYGYTF
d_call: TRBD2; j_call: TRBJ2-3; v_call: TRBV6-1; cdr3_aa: CASRAQGTSPQYF
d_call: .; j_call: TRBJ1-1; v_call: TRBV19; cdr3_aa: CASSIVGLMDTEAFF
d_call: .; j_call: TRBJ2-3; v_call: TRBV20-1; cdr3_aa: CSARSAGLTDTQYF
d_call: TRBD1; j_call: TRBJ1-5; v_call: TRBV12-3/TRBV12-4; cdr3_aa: CASSLKRTGGCNQPQHF
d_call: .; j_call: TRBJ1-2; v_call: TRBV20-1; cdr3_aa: CSAYSGKGGYTF
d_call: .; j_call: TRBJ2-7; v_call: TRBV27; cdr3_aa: CASSPRASPGYEQYF
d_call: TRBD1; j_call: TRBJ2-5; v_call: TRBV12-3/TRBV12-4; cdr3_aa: CASSYRTGETQYF
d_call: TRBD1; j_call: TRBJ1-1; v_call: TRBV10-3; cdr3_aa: CAISATTGKNTEAFF
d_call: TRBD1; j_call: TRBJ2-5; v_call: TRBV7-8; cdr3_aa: CASSKGDRAETQYF
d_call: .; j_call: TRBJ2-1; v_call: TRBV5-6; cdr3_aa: CASSQREEPSEQFF
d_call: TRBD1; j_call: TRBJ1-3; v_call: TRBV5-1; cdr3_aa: CASSPNRQGYFSGNTIYF
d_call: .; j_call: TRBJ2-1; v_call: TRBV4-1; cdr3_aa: CASSQERGVNEQFF
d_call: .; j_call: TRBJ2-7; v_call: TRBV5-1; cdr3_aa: CASSLAPGGYEQYF
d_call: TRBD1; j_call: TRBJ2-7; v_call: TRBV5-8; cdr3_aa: CASSLAGTGGRGYEQYF
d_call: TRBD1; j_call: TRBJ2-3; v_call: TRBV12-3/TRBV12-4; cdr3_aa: CASRTYRGYLYF
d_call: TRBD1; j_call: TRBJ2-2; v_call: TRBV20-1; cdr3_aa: CSAPDRGHFGELFF
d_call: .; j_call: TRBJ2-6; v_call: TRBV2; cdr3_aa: CASSEGAGGSGANVLTF
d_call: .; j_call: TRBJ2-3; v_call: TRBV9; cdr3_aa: CASSVVLGGTDTQYF
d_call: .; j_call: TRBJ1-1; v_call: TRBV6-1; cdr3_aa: CASRPTRGDTEAFF